The 30 T cell receptor beta chains presented below share a single source sample, sequenced in a study of neurological immune-mediated disorders. MiXCR was run by TCRdb on the 5' RACE reads, yielding one entry per CDR3 protein. The repertoire holds 45,000 or so distinct CDR3 sequences, approximately 2.8% seen once, with about 16% in the top ten. The sequencing input was PBMCs. These receptors were taken from a woman aged 45 to 65 with multiple sclerosis.

At least ten counts were recorded for this clonotype. The chain employs TRBV28 and TRBJ2-7, with TRBD2 matching 12 bases. Trimming took 5 bases from V and 5 from J; bases not matched to a gene: 7. The CDR3 has 15 residues. Germline V gene sequence: CDR1 MDHEN, CDR2 SYDVKM. Here the CDR3 reads CASSTLAGGPHEQYF. The DNA for the CDR3 is TGTGCCAGCAGTACTCTAGCGGGAGGGCCCCACGAGCAGTACTTC.

This clonotype was seen at least ten times. This rearrangement joins TRBV20-1 to TRBJ1-5; TRBD1 is a possible D gene (5 bases). The CDR3 sequence is 14 residues long. The V gene's germline CDR1 is DFQATT and CDR2 SNEGSKA (reference sequence). With 1 base removed from V and 2 bases from J, the gap between germline ends came to 9 bases. CDR3 amino acids: CSARASQGNQPQHF. DNA of the CDR3: TGCAGTGCTAGAGCGTCACAGGGCAATCAGCCCCAGCATTTT.

This clonotype was detected ten times or more. This rearrangement joins TRBV7-2 to TRBJ1-2; TRBD1 agrees at 10 bases. Germline V gives CDR1 SGHTA, CDR2 FQGNSA. V lost 5 bases and J lost 3; bases outside the gene matches: 3. The CDR3 consists of 14 residues. CDR3 sequence reads: CASSGQGVDYGYTF. The CDR3 DNA is TGTGCCAGCAGCGGACAGGGGGTAGACTATGGCTACACCTTC.

In this sample, this clonotype turned up many times. V usage is TRBV9 and J usage is TRBJ2-5, with TRBD2 identical over 9 bases. The CDR3 spans 14 residues. The ends lost 4 bases at V and 4 bases at J; junction bases unmatched: 5. Germline assignment: CDR1 SGDLS and CDR2 YYNGEE. CDR3 DNA: TGTGCCAGCAGCCCCATAGCGGGAGCAGAGACCCAGTACTTC. Amino acids: CASSPIAGAETQYF. The full variable domain, with the rest looked up from reference TRBV9 and TRBJ2-5, is DSGVTQTPKHLITATGQRVTLRCSPRSGDLSVYWYQQSLDQGLQFLIQYYNGEERAKGNILERFSAQQFPDLHSELNLSSLELGDSALYFCASSPIAGAETQYFGPGTRLLVL.

This clonotype was counted many times. The chain recombines TRBV20-1 with TRBJ2-2; the match to TRBD1 covers 8 bases. Germline values: CDR1 DFQATT, CDR2 SNEGSKA (reference sequence). This CDR3 spans 13 amino acids. V was clipped by 6 bases and J by 7 bases; unmatched bases: 7. CDR3 DNA sequence: TGCAGTGCAAGCAGGGGGCCGGGCGGGGAGCTGTTTTTT. Its translation: CSASRGPGGELFF.

This clonotype appeared many times. The chain links TRBV15 to TRBJ2-7; TRBD2 matches 8 bases. The junction had 14 bases not matched to a gene; V was cut back by 0 bases and J by 7 bases. The germline V gene has CDR1 LNHNV and CDR2 YYDKDF (reference sequence). The CDR3 consists of 17 residues. The CDR3 DNA sequence: TGTGCCACCAGCAGAGATTCGGCAAGCGGGAGTTCTGGGGAGCAGTACTTC. It yields the protein CATSRDSASGSSGEQYF. The full variable domain, its missing parts supplied by reference TRBV15 and TRBJ2-7, is DAMVIQNPRYQVTQFGKPVTLSCSQTLNHNVMYWYQQKSSQAPKLLFHYYDKDFNNEADTPDNFQSRRPNTSFCFLDIRSPGLGDTAMYLCATSRDSASGSSGEQYFGPGTRLTVT.

This clonotype was seen at least ten times. The DNA for the CDR3 is TGCAGTGCTCCCCTAGCGGGGCTTTACAATGAGCAGTTCTTC. Translated, it gives CSAPLAGLYNEQFF. The rearrangement uses TRBV20-1 and TRBJ2-1; 9 bases agree with TRBD2. Germline loops: CDR1 DFQATT, CDR2 SNEGSKA (reference sequence). The CDR3 runs to 14 residues. The ends lost 5 bases at V and 4 bases at J; junction bases unmatched: 6.

The table lists this clonotype with many counts. The genes are TRBV7-9 and TRBJ2-1; D gene uncertain. The germline V and J ends were trimmed by 5 bases and 5 bases, with 7 bases remaining between them. Germline CDR1 is SEHNR and CDR2 is FQNEAQ (reference sequence). The CDR3 has 12 amino acids. CDR3 region: CASSQDHNEQFF. Written as DNA, the CDR3 is TGTGCCAGCAGCCAGGACCACAATGAGCAGTTCTTC.

The sample holds many counts of this clonotype. V is TRBV5-1 and J is TRBJ2-3; D may be TRBD1 (5 bases). CDR3 size: 13 residues. Between the trimmed V and J ends, which lost 3 bases and 3 bases, there was a span of 8 bases. Germline V CDR1 and CDR2: SGHRS, YFSETQ. CDR3 sequence reads: CASSSPGTDTQYF. The CDR3 bases are TGCGCCAGCAGCTCACCAGGGACAGATACGCAGTATTTT.

This clonotype was seen repeatedly, ten times or more. The CDR3 nucleotides read TGTGCCAGCAGCCAGGGGACAGGTATAGACACCGGGGAGCTGTTTTTT. It encodes CASSQGTGIDTGELFF. The J gene is TRBJ2-2, the V gene TRBV3-1; 8 nucleotides match TRBD1. Germline CDR1 is LGHDT and CDR2 is YNNKEL (reference sequence). V was clipped by 3 bases and J by 3 bases; unmatched bases: 6. This CDR3 spans 16 amino acids. Variable domain in full (rest from reference TRBV3-1 and TRBJ2-2): DTAVSQTPKYLVTQMGNDKSIKCEQNLGHDTMYWYKQDSKKFLKIMFSYNNKELIINETVPNRFSPKSPDKAHLNLHINSLELGDSAVYFCASSQGTGIDTGELFFGEGSRLTVL.

This clonotype has ten or more counts. CDR3 coding DNA: TGTGCCAGCAGCTTGTGGGTAATCTCAAACTATGGCTACACCTTC. It specifies CASSLWVISNYGYTF. The chain is built from TRBV5-6 and TRBJ1-2; D unclear. V lost 1 base to trimming and J lost 2 bases, with 12 bases between them. This CDR3 region has 15 residues. Germline V gene data show CDR1 as SGHDT and CDR2 as YYEEEE.

By sample fraction, this clonotype is large. The chain has TRBV7-9 and TRBJ1-1, with 7 positions matching TRBD1. The V and J ends lost 6 bases and 4 bases, in that order; junction bases with no gene match: 8. The CDR3 is 14 amino acids. Germline values: CDR1 SEHNR, CDR2 FQNEAQ (reference sequence). CDR3 in DNA: TGTGCCAGCAGTAGAGAACAGGGGATCACTGAAGCTTTCTTT. It encodes CASSREQGITEAFF.

This clonotype came up many times. The DNA of the CDR3 is TGCAGTGCTAGGAAGGCCCCCTATGGCTACACCTTC. It encodes CSARKAPYGYTF. The V gene is TRBV20-1, the J gene TRBJ1-2; D not resolved. The length of the CDR3 is 12 residues. Trimming took off 3 bases at V and 4 bases at J, with 9 bases between the two ends. Germline CDR1 DFQATT, CDR2 SNEGSKA (reference sequence).

There are many counts of this clonotype. This chain connects TRBV3-1 to TRBJ2-1, with D possibly TRBD2 on 6 matching bases. Germline-derived CDR1 and CDR2 are LGHDT and YNNKEL (reference sequence). The germline V and J ends were trimmed by 0 bases and 0 bases, with 12 bases remaining between them. The CDR3 spans 17 residues. The CDR3 DNA sequence: TGTGCCAGCAGCCAAGATATGCGGGGCAGCTCCTACAATGAGCAGTTCTTC. It translates to CASSQDMRGSSYNEQFF.

In this sample, this clonotype turned up many times. The gene calls are TRBV7-2 and TRBJ1-1; D may be TRBD1 (5 bases). Trimming took off 2 bases at V and 7 bases at J, with 8 bases between the two ends. From germline, CDR1 is SGHTA and CDR2 FQGNSA. The CDR3 is 12 residues long. This chain's CDR3 is CASSLSGVEAFF. Here the CDR3 DNA reads TGTGCCAGCAGCTTATCGGGGGTTGAAGCTTTCTTT.

The chain joins TRBV20-1 to TRBJ1-5; TRBD1 might be the D (5 bases). Germline CDR1 DFQATT, CDR2 SNEGSKA (reference sequence). The CDR3 runs 15 residues. V was shortened by 3 bases and J by 1 base, with 13 bases between the two germline ends. This CDR3 reads CSASPGGGSNQPQHF. The CDR3 nucleotides are TGCAGTGCTAGCCCCGGCGGGGGAAGCAATCAGCCCCAGCATTTT.

This clonotype was picked up many times. The rearrangement joins TRBV5-1 to TRBJ2-7; D is possibly TRBD2 (6 bases). The CDR3 covers 16 residues. CDR1 is SGHRS, CDR2 YFSETQ, per germline. Trimming left V 5 bases short and J 1 base short, with 19 bases between. CDR3 sequence reads: CASRIRSGVPSYEQYF. CDR3 DNA: TGCGCCAGCAGAATCCGATCGGGAGTACCGTCCTACGAGCAGTACTTC.

This clonotype was seen at least ten times. V gene TRBV9 combines with J gene TRBJ1-2; the D gene is possibly TRBD1 (5 bases). Trimming stripped 2 bases from V and 4 bases from J, with 9 bases between. The germline gives CDR1 SGDLS, CDR2 YYNGEE. There are 13 residues in the CDR3. The CDR3 bases are TGTGCCAGCAGCGTTAGGGACGGCTATGGCTACACCTTC. It encodes CASSVRDGYGYTF.

This clonotype was detected ten times or more. V usage is TRBV20-1 and J usage is TRBJ2-5; TRBD2 matches 9 bases. The V segment lost 1 base and the J segment 5 bases; nucleotides outside the gene matches: 5. Germline CDR1 is DFQATT and CDR2 is SNEGSKA (reference sequence). The CDR3 sequence is 14 residues long. In DNA, the CDR3 is TGCAGTGCTAGAGGCGCGGGGGGGCCGGAGACCCAGTACTTC. Residues: CSARGAGGPETQYF.

This clonotype came up many times. The chain joins TRBV6-5 to TRBJ2-1, with D possibly TRBD2 on 5 matching bases. The CDR3 has 16 residues. In germline, CDR1 is MNHEY, CDR2 SVGAGI. The V end was cut by 6 bases, the J end by 0 bases, with 15 bases between. This CDR3 reads CASSRAGGSSYNEQFF. The CDR3 DNA follows: TGTGCCAGCAGCCGGGCCGGAGGTAGCTCCTACAATGAGCAGTTCTTC.

In this sample, this clonotype turned up many times. This chain joins TRBV28 and TRBJ2-2, with 7 bases aligning to TRBD1. The V gene's germline CDR1 is MDHEN and CDR2 SYDVKM. V dropped 8 bases and J dropped 2; count of bases not matched to a gene: 5. This CDR3 spans 14 amino acids. The CDR3 bases are TGTGCCAGCGAGACAGGGCAAAACACCGGGGAGCTGTTTTTT. It is translated as CASETGQNTGELFF. Based on the CDR3 plus reference TRBV28 and TRBJ2-2, the full variable domain is DVKVTQSSRYLVKRTGEKVFLECVQDMDHENMFWYRQDPGLGLRLIYFSYDVKMKEKGDIPEGYSVSREKKERFSLILESASTNQTSMYLCASETGQNTGELFFGEGSRLTVL.

This clonotype has ten or more counts. The chain is built from TRBV6-1 and TRBJ1-5; TRBD1 matches at 8 bases. This CDR3 is 16 amino acids long. Unmatched junction bases numbered 9, after V lost 2 bases and J lost 6 bases. Per germline, CDR1 MNHNS and CDR2 SASEGT. CDR3 residues: CASSELGRGRSQPQHF. CDR3 coding DNA: TGTGCCAGCAGTGAATTAGGCAGGGGGCGTAGTCAGCCCCAGCATTTT.

This clonotype was observed at least ten times. The chain is built from TRBV7-9 and TRBJ2-7, with TRBD2 as a possible D gene (6 bases). The germline V and J ends were trimmed by 8 bases and 0 bases, with 14 bases remaining between them. This CDR3 has 14 residues. Germline lookup yields CDR1 SEHNR and CDR2 FQNEAQ (reference sequence). CDR3 bases: TGTGCCAGCCCTTGGGCGGGAAGCTCCTACGAGCAGTACTTC. Its protein is CASPWAGSSYEQYF.

This clonotype was picked up many times. This sequence joins TRBV4-1 and TRBJ2-3, with 10 nucleotides matching TRBD2. Germline V gene data show CDR1 as MGHRA and CDR2 as YSYEKL. CDR3 length: 17 residues. Trimming at V came to 0 bases and at J to 2 bases, leaving 5 bases not matched to a gene. The CDR3 spells CASSQDGAGGLTDTQYF. CDR3 DNA: TGCGCCAGCAGCCAAGACGGAGCGGGGGGGCTCACAGATACGCAGTATTTT.

The table lists this clonotype with many counts. The rearrangement uses TRBV5-1 and TRBJ2-1; 10 nucleotides agree with TRBD2. The CDR3 runs 15 residues. V trimming: 0 bases; J trimming: 9 bases; junction bases outside the gene matches: 6. The germline gives CDR1 SGHRS, CDR2 YFSETQ. DNA of the CDR3: TGCGCCAGCAGCTTGGCCGGACTAGCGGCCACTGAGCAGTTCTTC. This sequence encodes CASSLAGLAATEQFF.

This clonotype was seen many times. The genes are TRBV5-1 and TRBJ2-3; D is perhaps TRBD2 (6 bases). Germline CDR1 SGHRS, CDR2 YFSETQ. V was trimmed by 0 bases and J by 1 base, leaving 9 bases between them. CDR3 length equals 15 residues. The CDR3 region has the DNA TGCGCCAGCAGCTTGGATGGGACTCGCACAGATACGCAGTATTTT. This translates into CASSLDGTRTDTQYF.

This clonotype ranks as medium-sized. The CDR3, as DNA: TGCAGTGCCCCTCAGACAGCCTATGGCTACACCTTC. This codes for CSAPQTAYGYTF. The chain couples TRBV20-1 to TRBJ1-2; tentative D call: TRBD1 (5 bases). The CDR3 has 12 residues. Trimming cost V 6 bases and J 4 bases, with 12 bases left between them. The germline CDR1 and CDR2 sequences are DFQATT and SNEGSKA (reference sequence).

This clonotype has ten or more counts. The gene calls are TRBV5-8 and TRBJ2-1; 14 nucleotides agree with TRBD2. V shed 3 bases and J 9 bases; nucleotides not matched to a gene: 14. Per the germline V gene, CDR1 is SGHTS and CDR2 is YDEGEE. The CDR3 is 18 amino acids. This CDR3 reads CASSSSGLAGGPRGEQFF. Here the CDR3 DNA reads TGTGCCAGCAGCTCCTCTGGACTAGCGGGGGGCCCGCGGGGTGAGCAGTTCTTC.

This clonotype came up many times. CDR3 sequence reads: CASSYSGNNEQFF. The CDR3 nucleotides read TGCGCCAGCAGCTACTCGGGAAACAATGAGCAGTTCTTC. The chain joins TRBV5-1 to TRBJ2-1; TRBD2 might be the D (5 bases). This CDR3 has 13 amino acids. Germline-derived CDR1 and CDR2 are SGHRS and YFSETQ. V was trimmed by 3 bases and J by 5 bases, leaving 9 bases between them.

This clonotype has only a few counts. The chain links TRBV7-2 to TRBJ1-6; D gene unclear. V lost 5 bases and J lost 5, with 13 bases in between. Per germline, CDR1 SGHTA and CDR2 FQGNSA. The CDR3 consists of 15 residues. The DNA for the CDR3 is TGTGCCAGCAGCACCCGGACGGGAGATAATTCACCCCTCCACTTT. This encodes CASSTRTGDNSPLHF.